This TCR beta chain emerged from a study of T-cell reconstitution after alpha-beta-depleted transplantation in children. Unique molecular identifiers were incorporated during preparation of the TCRbeta library. TCRdb ran MiXCR on the PCR reads and lists one entry per CDR3 protein. The data contain fewer than 750,000 distinct CDR3 sequences, 23% of them singletons. This CDR3 spans 14 amino acids. V lost 7 bases, J lost 1 base, and 11 bases lay in between. This clonotype was recorded at least ten times. The receptor comes from a boy younger than two who had a stem cell transplant for acute myeloid leukemia, so the T cells may come from the graft donor. This chain uses TRBV12-3 or TRBV12-4 with TRBJ2-4; no definite D call. This specimen consisted of PBMCs, mostly from graft donor cells, obtained 360 days after TCRalphabeta/CD19-depleted stem cell transplant. CDR3 sequence reads: CASNPLTAKNIQYF. CDR3 coding DNA: TGTGCCAGCAACCCACTTACTGCCAAAAACATTCAGTACTTC.